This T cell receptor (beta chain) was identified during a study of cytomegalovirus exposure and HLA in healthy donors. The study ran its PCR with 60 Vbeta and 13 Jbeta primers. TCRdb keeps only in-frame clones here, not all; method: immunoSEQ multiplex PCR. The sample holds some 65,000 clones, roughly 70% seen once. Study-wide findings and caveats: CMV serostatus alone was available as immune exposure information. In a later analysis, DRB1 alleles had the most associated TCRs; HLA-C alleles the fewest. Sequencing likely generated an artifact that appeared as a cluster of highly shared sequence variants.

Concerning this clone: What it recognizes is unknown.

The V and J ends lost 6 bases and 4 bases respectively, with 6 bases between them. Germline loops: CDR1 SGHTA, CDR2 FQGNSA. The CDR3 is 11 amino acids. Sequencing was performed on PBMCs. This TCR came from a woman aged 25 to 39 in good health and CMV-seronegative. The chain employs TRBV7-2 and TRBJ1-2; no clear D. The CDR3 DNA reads TGTGCCAGCAGGTTCGTCTATGGCTACACCTTC. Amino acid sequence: CASRFVYGYTF.